Listed below are T cell receptor beta chains from one sample, sequenced in a study of blood T cell repertoires in COVID-19. Assay used: immunoSEQ multiplex PCR; TCRdb lists only in-frame clones, some missing. The repertoire has some 350,000 clones, roughly 90% of them found once; the top ten carry 2.5% to 3%. Sequences were obtained from PBMCs or T cells enriched from blood (not recorded which). Source of these receptors: a woman in her twenties or thirties who had recovered from COVID-19. Each CDR3 is given with its conserved first and last residue. A D gene is named only where the DNA matches it firmly. Expanded clones get a size class; other rows say once, few or many, or leave the size out.

D: TRBD2; size: .; V: TRBV5-1; J: TRBJ2-7; length: 15; CDR3: CASSLVTSGSYEQYF; DNA: TGCGCCAGCAGCTTGGTGACTAGCGGGAGCTACGAGCAGTACTTC
D: .; size: .; V: TRBV12-3/TRBV12-4; J: TRBJ1-1; length: 13; CDR3: CASSLKGHREAFF; DNA: TGTGCCAGCAGTTTAAAGGGACACCGTGAAGCTTTCTTT
D: TRBD1; size: .; V: TRBV7-6; J: TRBJ1-1; length: 15; CDR3: CASSSEGAINTEAFF; DNA: TGTGCCAGCAGCTCTGAGGGGGCTATAAACACTGAAGCTTTCTTT
D: .; size: .; V: TRBV5-1; J: TRBJ2-2; length: 15; CDR3: CASSLRQGLKGELFF; DNA: TGCGCCAGCAGCTTGAGGCAGGGGTTGAAGGGGGAGCTGTTTTTT
D: .; size: .; V: TRBV3-1/TRBV3-2; J: TRBJ1-6; length: 14; CDR3: CATSPQGRGSPLHF; DNA: TGTGCCACCTCACCCCAGGGTAGAGGATCACCCCTCCACTTT
D: .; size: .; V: TRBV1; J: TRBJ2-7; length: 21; CDR3: CTSRQRLAGGYIYGGSYEQYF; DNA: TGCACCAGCAGACAACGACTAGCGGGAGGGTACATCTACGGGGGCTCCTACGAGCAGTACTTC
D: TRBD2; size: .; V: TRBV18; J: TRBJ2-1; length: 13; CDR3: CASSFWGRDEQFF; DNA: TGTGCCAGCTCATTCTGGGGGAGGGATGAGCAGTTCTTC
D: TRBD1; size: .; V: TRBV7-9; J: TRBJ1-1; length: 14; CDR3: CASSRRQGVTEAFF; DNA: TGTGCCAGCAGCCGCCGACAGGGGGTTACTGAAGCTTTCTTT
D: .; size: .; V: TRBV10-3; J: TRBJ1-1; length: 15; CDR3: CAISESDSENTEAFF; DNA: TGTGCCATCAGTGAGTCAGACAGCGAGAACACTGAAGCTTTCTTT
D: .; size: few; V: TRBV5-1; J: TRBJ1-3; length: 15; CDR3: CASSLAGGHGNTIYF; DNA: TGCGCCAGCAGCTTGGCCGGGGGGCATGGAAACACCATATATTTT
D: TRBD1; size: .; V: TRBV5-1; J: TRBJ1-2; length: 14; CDR3: CASSGGQGTYGYTF; DNA: TGCGCCAGCAGCGGGGGACAGGGGACCTATGGCTACACCTTC
D: .; size: .; V: TRBV30; J: TRBJ1-5; length: 17; CDR3: CAWSVDRNLNSNQPQHF; DNA: TGTGCCTGGAGTGTTGACAGGAACCTTAATAGCAATCAGCCCCAGCATTTT
D: .; size: .; V: TRBV6-5; J: TRBJ2-7; length: 11; CDR3: CASSSLVEQYF; DNA: TGTGCCAGCAGCTCCCTCGTCGAGCAGTACTTC
D: .; size: .; V: TRBV30; J: TRBJ1-1; length: 11; CDR3: CAWTRRTEAFF; DNA: TGTGCCTGGACCCGGAGGACTGAAGCTTTCTTT
D: TRBD1; size: .; V: TRBV9; J: TRBJ2-5; length: 14; CDR3: CASSQGQGQETQYF; DNA: TGTGCCAGCAGCCAAGGACAGGGCCAAGAGACCCAGTACTTC
D: .; size: .; V: TRBV28; J: TRBJ2-7; length: 12; CDR3: CASSLGGYEQYF; DNA: TGTGCCAGCAGTTTAGGAGGATACGAGCAGTACTTC
D: .; size: .; V: TRBV28; J: TRBJ2-1; length: 13; CDR3: CASSTLVDNEQFF; DNA: TGTGCCAGCAGTACACTAGTAGACAATGAGCAGTTCTTC
D: .; size: .; V: TRBV7-2; J: TRBJ1-3; length: 16; CDR3: CASSLAPAISGNTIYF; DNA: TGTGCCAGCAGCTTGGCCCCCGCCATCTCTGGAAACACCATATATTTT
D: .; size: .; V: TRBV2; J: TRBJ2-1; length: 12; CDR3: CASSIDRNEQFF; DNA: TGTGCCAGCAGTATAGACAGAAATGAGCAGTTCTTC
D: TRBD2; size: .; V: TRBV5-1; J: TRBJ2-1; length: 14; CDR3: CASSRGGGATEQFF; DNA: TGCGCCAGCAGCAGAGGCGGGGGGGCCACTGAGCAGTTCTTC
D: TRBD2; size: .; V: TRBV5-1; J: TRBJ2-7; length: 15; CDR3: CASSSGLAYLNEQYF; DNA: TGCGCCAGCAGCTCGGGACTAGCGTATCTTAACGAGCAGTACTTC
D: TRBD1; size: .; V: TRBV6-1; J: TRBJ2-7; length: 14; CDR3: CASSERTGAGEQYF; DNA: TGTGCCAGCAGTGAAAGGACAGGGGCGGGGGAGCAGTACTTC
D: .; size: .; V: TRBV4-2; J: TRBJ2-3; length: 15; CDR3: CASSQDVLVADTQYF; DNA: TGTGCCAGCAGCCAAGACGTACTAGTCGCAGATACGCAGTATTTT
D: TRBD1; size: .; V: TRBV5-4; J: TRBJ1-2; length: 16; CDR3: CASSSGGAGSVTGYTF; DNA: TGTGCCAGCAGCTCAGGGGGCGCGGGATCTGTGACTGGCTACACCTTC
D: TRBD2; size: few; V: TRBV11-3; J: TRBJ2-7; length: 16; CDR3: CASSTRTSGGFNEQYF; DNA: TGTGCCAGCAGCACAAGGACTAGCGGGGGTTTCAACGAGCAGTACTTC